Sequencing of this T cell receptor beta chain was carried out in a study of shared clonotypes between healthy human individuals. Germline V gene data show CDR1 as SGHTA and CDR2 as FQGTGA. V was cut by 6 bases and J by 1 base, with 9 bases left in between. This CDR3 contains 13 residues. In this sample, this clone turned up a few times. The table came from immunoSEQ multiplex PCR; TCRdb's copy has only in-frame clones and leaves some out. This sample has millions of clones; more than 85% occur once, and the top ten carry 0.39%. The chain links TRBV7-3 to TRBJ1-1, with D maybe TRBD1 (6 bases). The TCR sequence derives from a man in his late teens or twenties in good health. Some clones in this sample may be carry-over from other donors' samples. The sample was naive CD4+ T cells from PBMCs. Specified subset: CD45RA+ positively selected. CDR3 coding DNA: TGTGCCAGCAGTCAGGGACAGAACACTGAAGCTTTCTTT. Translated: CASSQGQNTEAFF.